The 4 T cell receptor beta chains presented below share a single source sample, sequenced in a study of CD8 T cells in Susac syndrome (dated by TCRdb to between 2019 and 2020). Libraries were made using the immunoSEQ multiplex PCR assay. RNA was extracted with the RNeasy kit and roughly 0.45 to 1 ug was reverse transcribed using random hexamers. TCRdb reprocessed the public reads (quality trimming at Q25 with fastp, clone calling with MiXCR) and kept in-frame beta chains. CDR3 protein duplicates are merged, each entry listing the most common genes and DNA. The sample data list about 300,000 distinct CDR3 sequences, and approximately 85% of these were observed just once. Of the sample, around 0.21% falls within the top ten clones. Sample: CD8+ T cells from PBMCs. The source is a human donor with multiple sclerosis.

In its sample, this clonotype was seen a few times. V usage is TRBV13 and J usage is TRBJ2-1; no clear D gene. Trimming removed 6 bases at V and 8 bases at J, with 8 bases between. CDR1 PRHDT and CDR2 FYEKMQ come from the germline V gene (reference sequence). The CDR3 contains 11 residues. The CDR3: CASSRGDEQFF. CDR3 nucleotides: TGTGCCAGCAGTCGAGGAGATGAGCAGTTCTTC.

This chain joins TRBV5-1 and TRBJ2-4; 8 bases map to TRBD1. The length of the CDR3 is 14 residues. In germline, CDR1 is SGHRS, CDR2 YFSETQ. The V gene end was trimmed by 2 bases and the J gene end by 7 bases; junction bases not matched to a gene: 5. CDR3 loop: CASSFSGGFNIQYF. The CDR3 nucleotides read TGCGCCAGCAGCTTCTCAGGGGGCTTTAACATTCAGTACTTC.

Written as DNA, the CDR3 is TGTGCCAGCAGTTCGCCGGGACGGCCGTCCTACGAGCAGTACTTC. Protein: CASSSPGRPSYEQYF. The chain links TRBV6-2 or TRBV6-3 to TRBJ2-7; either TRBD1 or TRBD2 may supply D (5 bases each). The germline CDR1 and CDR2 sequences are MNHEY and SVGEGT. The CDR3 is made up of 15 amino acids. Trimming took 4 bases from V and 1 from J, leaving 14 bases between them.

Only a few counts were recorded for this clonotype. V and J are TRBV28 and TRBJ2-7, with 8 bases fitting TRBD2. J lost 2 bases, V lost 4 bases, and 10 bases had no gene match. The CDR3 consists of 16 residues. From germline, CDR1 is MDHEN and CDR2 SYDVKM. In DNA form, the CDR3 reads TGTGCCAGCAGTTACCCGCTGGCGGGGGGAGCCTACGAGCAGTACTTC. The encoded protein is CASSYPLAGGAYEQYF.